This T cell receptor (beta chain) was documented in a study of blood T cell repertoires in COVID-19 (dated by TCRdb to the early 2020s). Looking at the study overall: The collaborator samples originated in the United States, Italy and Spain and spanned the acute and convalescent phases of COVID-19. The prospective study material was composed of cDNA or gDNA derived from T cells, B-cell-depleted T cells, or PBMCs. Deeply sampled blood TCRbeta repertoires from subjects exposed to, actively infected with, or recovered from COVID-19 were included in the dataset. The repertoires were made available in a free public database intended to serve as a resource for research on the immune response to SARS-CoV-2. The samples were drawn from two sources: the first 160 participants of the ongoing ImmuneRACE study, and 1,200 or so subjects contributed by 6 global collaborators. Nearly every sample came with metadata listing a de-identified subject ID, COVID-19 status, age in years and sex. Where HLA class I and class II types were available, the types were taken from metadata supplied by the sample provider, not from assay-based typing. Study-level results and caveats: Clinical and demographic metadata were provided uncurated, with the amount varying by source and participant.

The CDR3 sequence holds 19 residues, the cysteine and phenylalanine included. Only the CDR3 portion is preserved as DNA: 57 bases, with reading frame beginning at the first base. Looking up the germline V gene yields CDR1 SGHVS and CDR2 FNYEAQ. V lost 3 bases and J lost 0 bases; the stretch between them is 20 bases long. A word on this clone: Its antigen specificity is not known. No qualities accompany the bases; no much larger clone lies one base away.

The immunoSEQ Assay, a bias-controlled multiplex PCR, was used to amplify TCRbeta CDR3 regions from genomic DNA. Processing in the source paper ran as follows. The number of nucleated cells in each sample was estimated by amplification of reference gene primers within the assay. Sequence reads were collapsed and filtered to measure the absolute abundance of every unique TCRbeta CDR3 rearrangement. For each sample, productive Simpson clonality was calculated by taking the square root of Simpson's diversity index across productive rearrangements. Sourced from immuneACCESS, this table was stored by TCRdb with only in-frame sequences that have V and J called. A share of the clones is absent; for the studies checked, an unresolved V gene accounts for under half, and the remainder has no known explanation. V and J calls and clone size are as listed in that table; D and trimming were resolved from the DNA. Within this sample are 190,000 or so clones, with 89% of them counted one time only. The ten largest make up approximately 8.2% of the sample.

Participants in the prospective study were enrolled through a virtual design, were aged about 18 to 100 years, and lived in 24 United States geographic areas. Cohort assignment in the prospective study relied on participant-reported clinical history from a screening survey and a study questionnaire. For ImmuneRACE Cohort 3, a participant was defined as recovered based on two consecutive negative NP/OP PCR tests, clearance by a healthcare professional, or resolution of symptoms. In the prospective study, whole blood, serum and a nasopharyngeal or oropharyngeal swab were collected from each participant by mobile phlebotomists. Participants in the prospective study had the option to provide additional blood draws and questionnaires over an approximately 2-month period. Before DNA extraction, blood samples from the prospective study were shipped at room temperature or frozen.

The sample was PBMCs or T cells enriched from blood (not recorded which). This TCR derives from a woman aged 18-35 years who had recovered from COVID-19. The chain is made from TRBV7-6 and TRBJ2-2; D gene: possibly TRBD1, on 5 matching bases. The CDR3: CASSLTIAGIGPNTGELFF. The bases are TGTGCCAGCAGCTTGACGATTGCAGGGATCGGGCCGAACACCGGGGAGCTGTTTTTT.